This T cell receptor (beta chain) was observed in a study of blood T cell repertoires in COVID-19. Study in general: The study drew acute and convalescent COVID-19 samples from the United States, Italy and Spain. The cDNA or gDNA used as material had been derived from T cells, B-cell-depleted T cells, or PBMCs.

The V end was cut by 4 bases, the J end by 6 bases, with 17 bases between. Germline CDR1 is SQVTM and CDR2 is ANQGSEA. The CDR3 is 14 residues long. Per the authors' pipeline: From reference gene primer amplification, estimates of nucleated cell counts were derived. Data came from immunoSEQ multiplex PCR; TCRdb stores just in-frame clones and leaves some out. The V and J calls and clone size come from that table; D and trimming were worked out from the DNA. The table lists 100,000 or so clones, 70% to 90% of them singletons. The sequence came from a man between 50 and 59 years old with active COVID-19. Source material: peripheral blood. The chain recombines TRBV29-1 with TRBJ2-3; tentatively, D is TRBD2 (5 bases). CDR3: CSVALSGRGDTQYF. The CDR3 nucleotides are TGCAGCGTTGCGCTTTCGGGGAGAGGGGATACGCAGTATTTT.